The next 23 T cell receptor beta chains were all read from a single sample in a study of blood T cell repertoires in COVID-19. Measured with immunoSEQ multiplex PCR; TCRdb has only the in-frame clones, and not every one. Of roughly 140,000 clones in the sample, 70% to 90% were seen once. Input material: peripheral blood. Every receptor here comes from a man aged 50 or older with acute or convalescent COVID-19.

The chain has TRBV7-9 and TRBJ2-1; 9 nucleotides match TRBD1. Germline-derived CDR1 and CDR2 are SEHNR and FQNEAQ (reference sequence). This CDR3 comprises 14 residues. Losses at the gene ends were 2 bases for V and 12 bases for J; bases not matched to a gene: 8. The CDR3: CASSLRQGDRWQFF. CDR3 in DNA: TGTGCCAGCAGCTTACGACAGGGGGACCGATGGCAGTTCTTC.

V and J are TRBV6-4 and TRBJ1-1, with 7 positions matching TRBD1. The J segment lost 2 bases and the V segment lost 6 bases, leaving 9 bases of the junction unmatched. The germline V gene encodes CDR1 MRHNA and CDR2 SNTAGT. This CDR3 has 15 residues. The CDR3 protein is CASRKSTGTNTEAFF. The CDR3 DNA follows: TGTGCCAGCAGAAAGTCGACAGGGACAAACACTGAAGCTTTCTTT.

The chain joins TRBV6-5 to TRBJ1-4; D ambiguous. Germline V gene data show CDR1 as MNHEY and CDR2 as SVGAGI. CDR3 length: 14 residues. Trimming took 6 bases from V and 5 from J, leaving 13 bases between them. The CDR3 DNA sequence: TGTGCCAGCAGACCAAGCTTAGCCAATGAAAAACTGTTTTTT. It specifies CASRPSLANEKLFF.

The V call is TRBV11-2, the J call TRBJ2-7; D might be TRBD2 (5 bases). The CDR3 is 14 residues long. The V gene's germline CDR1 is SGHAT and CDR2 FQNNGV. With 5 bases removed from V and 0 bases from J, the gap between germline ends came to 11 bases. CDR3 residues: CASSPSGNSYEQYF. The DNA for the CDR3 is TGTGCCAGCAGCCCCAGCGGAAACTCCTACGAGCAGTACTTC.

The chain carries TRBV6-1 and TRBJ2-3, with D maybe TRBD1 (6 bases). Trimming left V 3 bases short and J 0 bases short, with 13 bases between. From germline, CDR1 is MNHNS and CDR2 SASEGT. CDR3 length: 16 residues. CDR3 sequence (DNA): TGTGCCAGCAGTGACCCTAAGGGGGTTAGCACAGATACGCAGTATTTT. Translated, it gives CASSDPKGVSTDTQYF.

The CDR3 coding sequence is TGTGCCAGCAGCCAGACACAGGGTACCGGCCATATGAACACTGAAGCTTTCTTT. It specifies CASSQTQGTGHMNTEAFF. The rearrangement links TRBV11-2 to TRBJ1-1, with D perhaps TRBD1 (6 bases). V was shortened by 5 bases and J by 0 bases, with 22 bases between the two germline ends. This CDR3 contains 18 residues. CDR1 is SGHAT, CDR2 FQNNGV, per germline.

The chain recombines TRBV7-8 with TRBJ1-1, with D possibly matching TRBD1 (5 bases). CDR1 SGHVS and CDR2 FQNEAQ come from the germline V gene. CDR3 length: 15 residues. V lost 0 bases and J lost 5, with 13 bases in between. CDR3 nucleotides: TGTGCCAGCAGCTTAGCTTACACAGGTGGTACTGAAGCTTTCTTT. Translated: CASSLAYTGGTEAFF.

In this sample, this clone turned up once. The V and J genes are TRBV5-4 and TRBJ1-1; the D gene is possibly TRBD1 (6 bases). Germline V gives CDR1 SGHNT, CDR2 YYREEE (reference sequence). Trimming took off 0 bases at V and 4 bases at J, with 10 bases between the two ends. CDR3 length: 14 amino acids. CDR3 amino acids: CASSLEGVGTEAFF. The CDR3 DNA sequence: TGTGCCAGCAGCTTGGAGGGGGTCGGCACTGAAGCTTTCTTT.

This clone was counted only a few times. The V call is TRBV27, the J call TRBJ2-7, with 7 bases lining up with TRBD1. The J segment lost 2 bases and the V segment lost 5 bases, leaving 9 bases of the junction unmatched. Looked up from germline, CDR1 is MNHEY and CDR2 is SMNVEV (reference sequence). The CDR3 has 15 amino acids. The CDR3 coding sequence is TGTGCCAGCAGTCTAGTGACAGGGTGGCCCTACGAGCAGTACTTC. Its translation: CASSLVTGWPYEQYF.

The rearrangement joins TRBV4-1 to TRBJ1-3; weak D call: TRBD1 (5 bases). CDR3 length equals 15 residues. CDR1 MGHRA and CDR2 YSYEKL come from the germline V gene. Trimming shortened V by 3 bases and J by 0 bases, and 9 bases separated the two germline ends. For the CDR3, the DNA is TGCGCCAGCAGCCAGGGGGGTGGCTCTGGAAACACCATATATTTT. Encoded protein: CASSQGGGSGNTIYF.

This CDR3 reads CASSEAGTSKLADTQYF. CDR3 coding DNA: TGTGCCAGCAGTGAAGCGGGGACTAGCAAGTTGGCGGATACGCAGTATTTT. The chain recombines TRBV25-1 with TRBJ2-3; 9 bases match TRBD2. V lost 2 bases to trimming and J lost 6 bases; unmatched junction nucleotides: 12. Germline CDR1 reads MGHDK; CDR2 reads SYGVNS. This CDR3 has 17 residues.

This rearrangement joins TRBV9 to TRBJ2-5; 11 nucleotides align to TRBD2. The CDR3 contains 15 residues. The ends lost 1 base at V and 5 bases at J; junction bases unmatched: 4. Germline lookup yields CDR1 SGDLS and CDR2 YYNGEE. The CDR3 reads CASSVSSGGRETQYF. The CDR3, as DNA: TGTGCCAGCAGCGTATCTAGCGGGGGGAGGGAGACCCAGTACTTC.

The V and J genes are TRBV20-1 and TRBJ2-2; possible D gene TRBD2, 5 bases. V was cut by 3 bases and J by 7 bases, with 9 bases left in between. The CDR3 is 12 residues long. Germline loops: CDR1 DFQATT, CDR2 SNEGSKA (reference sequence). The CDR3 DNA follows: TGCAGTGCTAGTACGGGGAACGGGGAGCTGTTTTTT. Its protein product is CSASTGNGELFF.

CDR3 DNA sequence: TGTGCCAGCTCACCACGCACAGGAACCTACGAGCAGTACTTC. Translating it yields CASSPRTGTYEQYF. The chain combines TRBV18 with TRBJ2-7; D is perhaps TRBD1 (5 bases). CDR1 and CDR2 (germline): KGHSH, LQKENI. CDR3 size: 14 residues. Trimming left V 1 base short and J 2 bases short, with 9 bases between.

The chain joins TRBV28 to TRBJ2-3; D possibly corresponds to TRBD2 (6 bases). The CDR3 totals 13 residues. The germline V gene has CDR1 MDHEN and CDR2 SYDVKM. Deletions cut 1 base from V and 6 bases from J, with 8 bases between. This CDR3 is CASSLSGGDTQYF. The DNA for the CDR3 is TGTGCCAGCAGTTTATCTGGGGGGGATACGCAGTATTTT. Full variable domain (missing parts from reference TRBV28 and TRBJ2-3): DVKVTQSSRYLVKRTGEKVFLECVQDMDHENMFWYRQDPGLGLRLIYFSYDVKMKEKGDIPEGYSVSREKKERFSLILESASTNQTSMYLCASSLSGGDTQYFGPGTRLTVL.

This sequence joins TRBV2 and TRBJ1-1; tentative D call: TRBD1 (5 bases). The ends were cut back, 7 bases at V and 5 bases at J, with 11 bases in the middle. Germline CDR1 reads SNHLY; CDR2 reads FYNNEI. CDR3 length equals 12 residues. The CDR3 DNA reads as TGTGCCAGCATGGGGCCCTTGACTGAAGCTTTCTTT. Its translation is CASMGPLTEAFF.

A remark on this clone: One end of the junction is discordant with germline, which a read error may explain. The chain combines TRBV7-7 with TRBJ2-3; 10 bases match TRBD2. The germline V gene has CDR1 SSHAT and CDR2 FNYEAQ (reference sequence). This CDR3 spans 16 amino acids. The CDR3 region is CASSLGLAGDTDTQYF. CDR3 in DNA: TGTGCTAGCAGCTTAGGGCTAGCGGGAGACACAGATACGCAGTATTTT.

V is TRBV11-3 and J is TRBJ2-1, with 14 nucleotides matching TRBD2. Germline CDR1 reads SGHNT; CDR2 reads YENEEA. The CDR3 has 17 residues. V lost 3 bases and J lost 7; bases outside the gene matches: 8. The CDR3 sequence is CASSFGTSGGGLNEQFF. In nucleotides, the CDR3 is TGTGCCAGCAGCTTCGGGACTAGCGGGGGCGGCCTGAATGAGCAGTTCTTC.

This clone was picked up a small number of times. J is TRBJ2-2 and V is TRBV7-6; possibly TRBD1 for D (5 bases). Germline V gene lookup returns CDR1 SGHVS and CDR2 FNYEAQ. This CDR3 is built from 15 residues. Trimming removed 5 bases from V and 9 bases from J, with 19 bases in between. The CDR3 DNA sequence: TGTGCCAGCAGCCTAACACCCCAGGGTCCCCGGGAGCTGTTTTTT. Translated, it gives CASSLTPQGPRELFF.

The chain employs TRBV5-1 and TRBJ2-1, with 10 nucleotides matching TRBD2. Germline V gives CDR1 SGHRS, CDR2 YFSETQ. CDR3 size: 17 residues. V shed 3 bases and J 8 bases; nucleotides not matched to a gene: 14. The CDR3 reads CASSSSRASGGGDEQFF. The CDR3 DNA sequence: TGCGCCAGCAGCTCCTCCCGGGCTAGCGGGGGTGGGGATGAGCAGTTCTTC.

The chain has TRBV10-3 and TRBJ1-3; 8 bases agree with TRBD1. The trim removed 0 bases at V and 2 bases at J, leaving 3 bases unmatched. Germline CDR1 is ENHRY and CDR2 is SYGVKD. The CDR3 runs to 16 residues. CDR3 residues: CAISESAGGPGNTIYF. The CDR3 region has the DNA TGTGCCATCAGTGAGTCGGCAGGGGGCCCTGGAAACACCATATATTTT.

In its sample, this clone was seen a few times. The J gene is TRBJ2-7, the V gene TRBV11-3; a weak D match, TRBD1 (5 bases). Deletions cut 1 base from V and 3 bases from J, with 10 bases between. The CDR3 is 14 residues long. Germline lookup yields CDR1 SGHNT and CDR2 YENEEA. The CDR3 DNA is TGTGCCAGCAGCTTAGCAGGGTTCGTCTACGAGCAGTACTTC. Protein product: CASSLAGFVYEQYF.

This chain connects TRBV27 to TRBJ2-7, with 8 nucleotides matching TRBD1. Germline V gene sequence: CDR1 MNHEY, CDR2 SMNVEV (reference sequence). V shed 5 bases, J shed 6 bases, and the junction held 12 bases outside the gene matches. The CDR3 spans 15 residues. Here the CDR3 reads CASSPSRDRWAEQYF. CDR3 in DNA: TGTGCCAGCAGTCCCAGCCGGGACAGGTGGGCCGAGCAGTACTTC.